A single sample gave rise to the 15 T cell receptor beta chains below, sequenced in a study of T cells in Graves' hyperthyroidism and ophthalmopathy. Amplification yielded TCR beta CDR3 regions, with RNA transcripts as the source. TCR CDR3 regions were first amplified by RT-PCR with HTBI primers. MiXCR, run by TCRdb on the multiplex PCR reads, gives a single entry per CDR3 protein. The repertoire holds 200,000 to 250,000 distinct CDR3 sequences, 17% seen once, with 50% in the top ten. The sequenced sample consisted of blood. These receptor sequences come from a man aged 50-59 years with Graves' hyperthyroidism.

This clonotype has a handful of counts. The chain recombines TRBV18 with TRBJ2-7, with 7 bases aligning to TRBD1. This CDR3 spans 15 amino acids. With 1 base clipped from V and 2 bases from J, the junction kept 5 bases outside the gene matches. Germline CDR1 and CDR2: KGHSH and LQKENI. Written as DNA, the CDR3 is TGTGCCAGCTCACCACTCCGGGACAGCACCTACGAGCAGTACTTC. This gives the protein CASSPLRDSTYEQYF.

This clonotype was counted a few times. The chain couples TRBV10-3 to TRBJ2-7; D is possibly TRBD2 (8 bases). Germline V lookup: CDR1 ENHRY, CDR2 SYGVKD. V was clipped by 6 bases and J by 0 bases, with 18 bases between them. This CDR3 contains 16 residues. DNA for the CDR3: TGTGCCATCAGAGCCCACGGGGGGGACAGCTCCTACGAGCAGTACTTC. The encoded protein is CAIRAHGGDSSYEQYF.

This clonotype was observed a few times. The V call is TRBV9, the J call TRBJ1-1; maybe TRBD1 (5 bases). Germline V gives CDR1 SGDLS, CDR2 YYNGEE. The CDR3 is 16 residues long. V gave up 1 base and J gave up 0 bases, with 13 bases separating them. For the CDR3, the DNA is TGTGCCAGCAGCGTACTGCCCGGGGGGGTGAACACTGAAGCTTTCTTT. This sequence encodes CASSVLPGGVNTEAFF. Complete variable domain (other parts from reference TRBV9 and TRBJ1-1): DSGVTQTPKHLITATGQRVTLRCSPRSGDLSVYWYQQSLDQGLQFLIQYYNGEERAKGNILERFSAQQFPDLHSELNLSSLELGDSALYFCASSVLPGGVNTEAFFGQGTRLTVV.

This clonotype was picked up many times. The chain is built from TRBV12-3 or TRBV12-4 and TRBJ1-1; D not certain. The V gene lost 5 bases and the J gene lost 5 bases, with 6 bases spanning the gap. CDR3 length: 11 amino acids. The CDR3: CASSGVTEAFF. The CDR3 DNA follows: TGTGCCAGCAGTGGGGTTACTGAAGCTTTCTTT.

This clonotype showed up just a few times. V and J are TRBV10-3 and TRBJ2-2; TRBD2 matches at 11 bases. Trimming at V came to 2 bases and at J to 4 bases, leaving 3 bases not matched to a gene. The CDR3 covers 16 residues. From germline, CDR1 is ENHRY and CDR2 SYGVKD. CDR3 sequence: CAISETSGSVTGELFF. Here the CDR3 DNA reads TGTGCCATCAGTGAGACTAGCGGGAGTGTCACCGGGGAGCTGTTTTTT.

Within the sample, this clonotype is medium-sized (0.01 to 0.1%). The chain recombines TRBV20-1 with TRBJ2-2; a weak D match, TRBD1 (6 bases). This CDR3 is 15 amino acids long. V gave up 6 bases and J gave up 3 bases, with 17 bases separating them. Germline CDR1 DFQATT, CDR2 SNEGSKA (reference sequence). The CDR3 here is CSAETGGFDTGELFF. The CDR3 nucleotides are TGCAGTGCGGAGACAGGAGGTTTCGACACCGGGGAGCTGTTTTTT.

The chain links TRBV7-9 to TRBJ1-4; D possibly corresponds to TRBD1 (5 bases). The CDR3 sequence is 13 residues long. The germline gives CDR1 SEHNR, CDR2 FQNEAQ (reference sequence). Trimming stripped 2 bases from V and 7 bases from J, with 8 bases between. CDR3 sequence: CASSLPGSEKLFF. The CDR3 DNA reads TGTGCCAGCAGCTTACCAGGGAGTGAAAAACTGTTTTTT. Complete variable domain (other parts from reference TRBV7-9 and TRBJ1-4): DTGVSQNPRHKITKRGQNVTFRCDPISEHNRLYWYRQTLGQGPEFLTYFQNEAQLEKSRLLSDRFSAERPKGSFSTLEIQRTEQGDSAMYLCASSLPGSEKLFFGSGTQLSVL.

Ten or more counts support this clonotype. The J gene is TRBJ2-3, the V gene TRBV27; D gene unclear. This CDR3 contains 14 residues. Germline V gene lookup returns CDR1 MNHEY and CDR2 SMNVEV (reference sequence). The V and J ends lost 0 bases and 2 bases respectively, with 6 bases between them. CDR3 in DNA: TGTGCCAGCAGTTTATCGTCCGCCACAGATACGCAGTATTTT. Protein product: CASSLSSATDTQYF.

The rearrangement joins TRBV7-9 to TRBJ1-1; 10 bases line up with TRBD1. This CDR3 is built from 14 residues. V lost 5 bases to trimming and J lost 4 bases; unmatched junction nucleotides: 4. Germline-derived CDR1 and CDR2 are SEHNR and FQNEAQ (reference sequence). CDR3 coding DNA: TGTGCCAGCAGCACGACAGGGGGCGGCACTGAAGCTTTCTTT. This encodes CASSTTGGGTEAFF.

This clonotype has more than one count but fewer than ten. V is TRBV20-1 and J is TRBJ2-2; the D is unclear. Germline-derived CDR1 and CDR2 are DFQATT and SNEGSKA (reference sequence). With 4 bases removed from V and 4 bases from J, the gap between germline ends came to 13 bases. The CDR3 sequence is 14 residues long. CDR3 DNA: TGCAGTGCTACCGGTCATGTGTCCACCGGGGAGCTGTTTTTT. Amino acid sequence: CSATGHVSTGELFF.

This clonotype was seen only a few times. The rearrangement uses TRBV7-3 and TRBJ2-1; 10 bases agree with TRBD2. Trimming cost V 5 bases and J 3 bases; bases outside gene matches: 13. This CDR3 spans 18 amino acids. Germline CDR1 SGHTA, CDR2 FQGTGA. CDR3 amino acids: CASSPLGTSGKGYNEQFF. DNA for the CDR3: TGTGCCAGCAGCCCCCTCGGAACTAGCGGGAAGGGCTACAATGAGCAGTTCTTC. The full variable domain, with the rest looked up from reference TRBV7-3 and TRBJ2-1, is GAGVSQTPSNKVTEKGKYVELRCDPISGHTALYWYRQSLGQGPEFLIYFQGTGAADDSGLPNDRFFAVRPEGSVSTLKIQRTERGDSAVYLCASSPLGTSGKGYNEQFFGPGTRLTVL.

This clonotype occurred a few times. The chain is built from TRBV5-1 and TRBJ2-5; no clear D. The CDR3 has 15 amino acids. CDR1 and CDR2 from the germline V gene are SGHRS and YFSETQ. Deletions cut 4 bases from V and 2 bases from J, with 15 bases between. The CDR3 region is CASSRAWGVQETQYF. The CDR3 DNA reads as TGCGCCAGCAGCCGCGCCTGGGGTGTTCAAGAGACCCAGTACTTC.

The chain joins TRBV12-3 or TRBV12-4 to TRBJ1-1; D not resolved. The CDR3 is made up of 14 amino acids. Trimming took 6 bases from V and 4 from J, leaving 15 bases between them. The CDR3 region is CASSPPLSGTEAFF. DNA of the CDR3: TGTGCCAGCAGCCCTCCCCTCAGCGGCACTGAAGCTTTCTTT.

This clonotype was observed many times. The chain is built from TRBV2 and TRBJ2-3, with a possible D match to TRBD1 (6 bases). CDR3 length: 14 amino acids. Germline CDR1 is SNHLY and CDR2 is FYNNEI. Trimming took off 3 bases at V and 1 base at J, with 8 bases between the two ends. The CDR3 is CASSDRGRTDTQYF. The CDR3 DNA is TGTGCCAGCAGTGACAGGGGACGCACAGATACGCAGTATTTT. Full variable domain (missing parts from reference TRBV2 and TRBJ2-3): EPEVTQTPSHQVTQMGQEVILRCVPISNHLYFYWYRQILGQKVEFLVSFYNNEISEKSEIFDDQFSVERPDGSNFTLKIRSTKLEDSAMYFCASSDRGRTDTQYFGPGTRLTVL.

This clonotype was found many times. The chain uses TRBV12-3 or TRBV12-4 and TRBJ1-5; no clear D. This CDR3 is 14 amino acids long. Trimming pared 3 bases from V and 2 bases from J, leaving 8 bases between. CDR3 in amino acids: CASSFSRGNQPQHF. The CDR3, as DNA: TGTGCCAGCAGTTTCTCGAGGGGCAATCAGCCCCAGCATTTT.